One TCR beta chain is described in this entry. Its antigen is not known. The data are from a study of blood T cells in healthy people across ages. A J-beta primer mix and a sample-barcoded 5' primer were used in a second PCR of roughly 6 to 11 cycles. There were at least 3 million CDR3-containing paired-end reads obtained from each sample. Each CDR3 protein gets one entry after TCRdb re-called the 5' RACE reads with MiXCR. Found here are 710,000 or so distinct CDR3 sequences, 32% of them singletons; the top ten hold approximately 15%. Whole-study results and caveats: Per million T cells, TCR beta diversity dropped about linearly as age rose.

This CDR3 region has 13 residues. The germline V gene has CDR1 SEHNR and CDR2 FQNEAQ (reference sequence). V shed 5 bases and J shed 2 bases, with 9 bases lying between them. J is TRBJ1-2 and V is TRBV7-9; D remains ambiguous. The material sequenced was blood. This TCR was sampled from a woman older than 75 in good health. CDR3 region: CASSLGKNYGYTF. The CDR3 bases are TGTGCCAGCAGCCTCGGGAAGAACTATGGCTACACCTTC.